This T cell receptor beta chain was identified in a study of blood T cell repertoires in COVID-19. Trimming shortened V by 5 bases and J by 9 bases, and 11 bases separated the two germline ends. Germline V gene lookup returns CDR1 SGHTA and CDR2 FQGNSA. CDR3 length equals 12 residues. Profiling relied on immunoSEQ multiplex PCR, and the TCRdb table lists in-frame clones only, not all of them. The data contain 380,000 or so clones, approximately 86% of them seen just once; the ten biggest clones take up 7% to 7.5%. V usage is TRBV7-2 and J usage is TRBJ2-1; D possibly corresponds to TRBD2 (6 bases). This clonotype originated in an older woman with COVID-19, enrolled during active disease. The sequenced sample was peripheral blood. CDR3 nucleotides: TGTGCCAGCAGCCGGGACTGGGTTGAGCAGTTCTTC. This translates into CASSRDWVEQFF.